A selection of T cell receptor beta chains follows, all from one sample in a study of cytomegalovirus exposure and HLA in healthy donors. Repertoires were generated with immunoSEQ multiplex PCR, while TCRdb's copy carries only in-frame clones and drops some. This sample has roughly 160,000 clones; 70% to 90% occur once, and the top ten carry 2% to 3%. The sample was PBMCs. All receptors come from a male donor in good health and CMV-seronegative. Each CDR3 is given with its conserved first and last residue. A D gene is named only where the DNA matches it firmly. Part of the rows lack a size; the others show once, few, many or a class for expanded clones.

CDR3	DNA	J	size	D	V
CASSHRQGTKGNEKLFF	TGTGCCAGCAGCCACCGACAGGGGACGAAGGGGAATGAAAAACTGTTTTTT	TRBJ1-4	few	TRBD1	TRBV14
CSGTPTVPGGQTQYF	TGCAGCGGAACCCCTACCGTACCCGGTGGTCAGACCCAGTACTTC	TRBJ2-5	NA	NA	TRBV29-1
CASSRLQGARNQPQHF	TGTGCCAGCAGTAGATTACAGGGGGCACGCAATCAGCCCCAGCATTTT	TRBJ1-5	NA	TRBD1	TRBV6-6
CASSPLAPGTGIYEQYF	TGTGCCAGCAGTCCCCTAGCCCCCGGGACAGGGATCTACGAGCAGTACTTC	TRBJ2-7	NA	TRBD1	TRBV7-3
CASSWTSGATDTQYF	TGTGCCAGCAGCTGGACTAGCGGGGCCACAGATACGCAGTATTTT	TRBJ2-3	NA	TRBD2	TRBV7-3
CASSLDRTWRYGYTF	TGTGCCAGCAGCCTGGACAGGACCTGGCGCTATGGCTACACCTTC	TRBJ1-2	few	TRBD1	TRBV5-6
CASSSISGNTGELFF	TGTGCCAGCAGCTCAATTAGCGGGAACACCGGGGAGCTGTTTTTT	TRBJ2-2	NA	NA	TRBV14
CASSVDGSGRYNEQFF	TGTGCCAGCAGCGTAGACGGTAGCGGGAGATACAATGAGCAGTTCTTC	TRBJ2-1	NA	TRBD2	TRBV9
CASSSGTGINAGELFF	TGCGCCAGCAGCTCCGGGACAGGGATCAACGCCGGGGAGCTGTTTTTT	TRBJ2-2	NA	TRBD1	TRBV5-1
CASRLAGGSYNEQFF	TGTGCCAGCAGGTTAGCGGGAGGCTCCTACAATGAGCAGTTCTTC	TRBJ2-1	NA	TRBD2	TRBV28
CASSIDREKRQTQYF	TGTGCCAGCAGCATTGACCGGGAGAAAAGACAGACCCAGTACTTC	TRBJ2-5	once	NA	TRBV7-9
CASSVRRQGTDTQYF	TGTGCCAGCAGCGTCCGGAGACAGGGAACAGATACGCAGTATTTT	TRBJ2-3	NA	TRBD1	TRBV7-2
CASSISGRAYWDTQYF	TGTGCCAGTAGTATTAGCGGGAGGGCCTATTGGGATACGCAGTATTTT	TRBJ2-3	once	TRBD2	TRBV19
CASSPGGAQSEQYF	TGTGCCAGCAGCCCGGGGGGGGCCCAATCCGAGCAGTACTTC	TRBJ2-7	NA	TRBD2	TRBV7-3
CASSLESPRTYGYTF	TGTGCCAGCAGCCTAGAATCGCCCAGGACATATGGCTACACCTTC	TRBJ1-2	NA	NA	TRBV7-2
CASSRLLGETEAFF	TGTGCCAGCAGCCGCTTACTCGGGGAAACTGAAGCTTTCTTT	TRBJ1-1	NA	NA	TRBV5-8
CSVGPGQGVYEQYF	TGCAGCGTTGGGCCGGGACAGGGGGTATACGAGCAGTACTTC	TRBJ2-7	NA	TRBD1	TRBV29-1
CASSAPSGRITGELFF	TGTGCCAGCAGTGCCCCTAGCGGGAGGATCACCGGGGAGCTGTTTTTT	TRBJ2-2	NA	TRBD2	TRBV6-1
CATSRDHSDIYEQYF	TGTGCCACCAGCAGAGATCACTCCGACATCTACGAGCAGTACTTC	TRBJ2-7	NA	NA	TRBV15
CASSASGSPYNEQFF	TGTGCCAGCAGCGCTAGCGGGAGCCCCTACAATGAGCAGTTCTTC	TRBJ2-1	NA	TRBD2	TRBV9
CASSLGGTVLETQYF	TGTGCCAGCAGCTTAGGAGGGACAGTTCTAGAGACCCAGTACTTC	TRBJ2-5	NA	TRBD1	TRBV11-3
CAISDRPYEQYF	TGTGCCATTTCAGACAGACCCTACGAGCAGTACTTC	TRBJ2-7	NA	NA	TRBV6-6
CASSPSGTMAGELFF	TGCGCCAGCAGCCCGTCCGGGACAATGGCCGGGGAGCTGTTTTTT	TRBJ2-2	few	NA	TRBV5-1
CASSQVLRREGRNTGELFF	TGCGCCAGCAGCCAAGTCTTACGGCGGGAGGGCCGTAACACCGGGGAGCTGTTTTTT	TRBJ2-2	NA	TRBD2	TRBV4-1
CASSLEGRGYEQYF	TGTGCCAGCAGCTTAGAGGGCAGGGGCTACGAGCAGTACTTC	TRBJ2-7	NA	NA	TRBV7-2
CASSTSPGQGSETQYF	TGTGCCAGCAGCACATCCCCGGGACAGGGCTCAGAGACCCAGTACTTC	TRBJ2-5	NA	TRBD1	TRBV7-7
CASRSWVKTSGARDTQYF	TGTGCCAGCAGATCATGGGTCAAGACTAGCGGGGCAAGAGATACGCAGTATTTT	TRBJ2-3	NA	TRBD2	TRBV27
CSARRGGEQFF	TGCAGTGCTAGGAGGGGGGGTGAGCAGTTCTTC	TRBJ2-1	few	NA	TRBV20-1
CSARGDSEAFF	TGCAGTGCTAGGGGGGACAGCGAAGCTTTCTTT	TRBJ1-1	NA	TRBD1	TRBV20-1
CASSAGGHYEQYF	TGTGCCAGCAGCGCGGGGGGGCACTACGAGCAGTACTTC	TRBJ2-7	NA	TRBD2	TRBV7-9
CASSLLLGQGEQYF	TGTGCCAGCAGCTTGCTTCTGGGACAGGGCGAGCAGTACTTC	TRBJ2-7	NA	TRBD1	TRBV11-2
CASSLAERSTEAFF	TGTGCCAGCAGCTTAGCTGAGAGGTCCACTGAAGCTTTCTTT	TRBJ1-1	NA	NA	TRBV7-2
CASSFGGPGVDEQFF	TGTGCCAGCAGCTTCGGGGGACCGGGGGTGGATGAGCAGTTCTTC	TRBJ2-1	once	NA	TRBV5-4
CASSLGLAGGYGANVLTF	TGCGCCAGCAGCTTGGGACTAGCGGGAGGCTATGGGGCCAACGTCCTGACTTTC	TRBJ2-6	NA	TRBD2	TRBV5-1
CASSLGTGVQETQYF	TGTGCCAGCAGCTTGGGGACAGGGGTGCAAGAGACCCAGTACTTC	TRBJ2-5	NA	TRBD1	TRBV5-6
CAWGDRDTQYF	TGTGCCTGGGGTGACAGGGATACGCAGTATTTT	TRBJ2-3	NA	NA	TRBV30
CASSGGESYEFF	TGTGCCAGCAGCGGGGGGGAGTCTTATGAGTTCTTC	TRBJ2-1	few	TRBD2	TRBV10-3
CAGSGQGNSPLHF	TGTGCCGGGTCGGGACAGGGAAATTCACCCCTCCACTTT	TRBJ1-6	NA	TRBD1	TRBV30
CASSQGRGRAQFF	TGTGCCAGCAGCCAAGGACGCGGAAGAGCGCAGTTCTTC	TRBJ2-1	NA	NA	TRBV4-2
CASSPGASTDTQYF	TGCGCCAGCAGCCCTGGGGCTAGCACAGATACGCAGTATTTT	TRBJ2-3	once	NA	TRBV5-1
CASSEGGGWTGRDTEAFF	TGTGCCAGCAGTGAAGGGGGCGGGTGGACAGGGAGGGACACTGAAGCTTTCTTT	TRBJ1-1	few	TRBD1	TRBV6-1
CASSQTADQPQHF	TGTGCCAGCAGCCAAACAGCCGATCAGCCCCAGCATTTT	TRBJ1-5	NA	NA	TRBV11-1
CAISESRAGGGNTIYF	TGTGCCATCAGTGAGTCAAGGGCGGGCGGAGGAAACACCATATATTTT	TRBJ1-3	NA	NA	TRBV10-3
CASTTGVYGYTF	TGTGCCAGCACAACAGGGGTCTATGGCTACACCTTC	TRBJ1-2	NA	TRBD1	TRBV7-2
CASSLNRGLGNSPLHF	TGTGCCAGCAGTCTCAACAGGGGGCTTGGGAATTCACCCCTCCACTTT	TRBJ1-6	NA	TRBD1	TRBV27
CASSPDGVLAGELFF	TGCGCCAGCAGCCCCGACGGGGTCCTGGCCGGGGAGCTGTTTTTT	TRBJ2-2	few	NA	TRBV4-3
CASSQGGAGGEQYF	TGTGCCAGCAGCCAAGGCGGGGCGGGAGGGGAGCAGTACTTC	TRBJ2-7	NA	TRBD2	TRBV6-1
CASSAFWGQGIYEQYF	TGTGCCAGCAGCGCTTTCTGGGGACAGGGGATCTACGAGCAGTACTTC	TRBJ2-7	NA	TRBD1	TRBV11-2
CASSFVEGSGYPF	TGCGCCAGCAGTTTCGTCGAGGGCAGTGGCTACCCCTTC	TRBJ1-2	once	NA	TRBV5-1
CASSSGGNTDTQYF	TGTGCCAGCAGTTCTGGCGGAAACACAGATACGCAGTATTTT	TRBJ2-3	NA	NA	TRBV27
CASSLRTGTSYGYTF	TGTGCCAGCAGCTTGAGGACCGGGACTTCTTATGGCTACACCTTC	TRBJ1-2	NA	NA	TRBV7-6